The 19 T cell receptor beta chains presented below share a single source sample, sequenced in a study of blood T cell repertoires in COVID-19. Profiled with immunoSEQ multiplex PCR; TCRdb holds only in-frame clones, not every one. This repertoire shows about 300,000 clones, approximately 89% found once; its top ten account for 1.5% to 2%. Specimen: peripheral blood. These receptors originate from a woman in her 30s with COVID-19, enrolled during active disease.

The count of this clone is one. The chain links TRBV9 to TRBJ2-5; TRBD1 agrees at 9 bases. The CDR3 is made up of 14 amino acids. Germline V gene data show CDR1 as SGDLS and CDR2 as YYNGEE. With 0 bases clipped from V and 3 bases from J, the junction kept 0 bases outside the gene matches. CDR3 nucleotides: TGTGCCAGCAGCGTAGGACAGGGGGAAGAGACCCAGTACTTC. Protein sequence: CASSVGQGEETQYF.

The V call is TRBV18, the J call TRBJ2-1; TRBD2 agrees at 7 bases. CDR1 is KGHSH and CDR2 is LQKENI in the germline V gene. V lost 4 bases, J lost 0 bases, and 6 bases stayed unmatched. This CDR3 is built from 16 residues. The CDR3 loop is CASSRLASSSYNEQFF. For the CDR3, the DNA is TGTGCCAGCTCACGACTAGCTTCTAGCTCCTACAATGAGCAGTTCTTC.

The chain couples TRBV2 to TRBJ2-1; 11 bases map to TRBD2. V shed 7 bases and J 4 bases; nucleotides not matched to a gene: 12. The CDR3 runs to 17 residues. Germline V lookup: CDR1 SNHLY, CDR2 FYNNEI. CDR3: CASTKLAGAPLYNEQFF. The CDR3 DNA reads TGTGCCAGCACCAAACTAGCGGGGGCCCCTTTATACAATGAGCAGTTCTTC.

This chain connects TRBV2 to TRBJ2-7, with 9 bases identical to TRBD2. Trimming removed 6 bases from V and 3 bases from J; junction bases left unmatched: 6. The CDR3 runs to 14 residues. CDR1 and CDR2 (germline): SNHLY, FYNNEI. Written as DNA, the CDR3 is TGTGCCAGCAGACCAAATAGCGGGGGCTACGAGCAGTACGTC. Translating gives CASRPNSGGYEQYV.

CDR3 in DNA: TGCGCCAGCAGCCGGGGGCAGGAGGCAGGGGCCTATGGCTACACCTTC. Translating gives CASSRGQEAGAYGYTF. This chain joins TRBV4-3 and TRBJ1-2, with TRBD1 as a possible D gene (6 bases). Per the germline V gene, CDR1 is LGHNA and CDR2 is YSLEER. V lost 4 bases and J lost 4, with 19 bases in between. CDR3 length: 16 amino acids.

The V gene is TRBV19, the J gene TRBJ2-7; TRBD1 matches 8 bases. The CDR3 loop spans 12 amino acids. The J segment lost 6 bases and the V segment lost 4 bases, leaving 2 bases of the junction unmatched. Germline V gene sequence: CDR1 LNHDA, CDR2 SQIVND (reference sequence). This CDR3 is CASSTTGGEQYV. The CDR3, as DNA: TGTGCCAGTAGTACCACAGGGGGCGAGCAGTACGTC.

This chain's CDR3 is CASSLAPGDGYTF. The CDR3 nucleotides are TGTGCCAGCAGCTTAGCGCCAGGGGATGGCTACACCTTC. J is TRBJ1-2 and V is TRBV7-2; D perhaps matches TRBD1 (6 bases). V lost 0 bases, J lost 6 bases, and 8 bases lay in between. This CDR3 has 13 amino acids. Germline CDR1 SGHTA, CDR2 FQGNSA.

The chain recombines TRBV9 with TRBJ2-3; D perhaps matches TRBD2 (6 bases). The CDR3 has 14 amino acids. V lost 7 bases and J 4 bases, leaving 16 bases between the germline ends. CDR1 SGDLS and CDR2 YYNGEE come from the germline V gene. The CDR3 region has the DNA TGTGCCAGCTCCTCCAGCGGGTCTGCAGATACGCAGTATTTT. It is translated as CASSSSGSADTQYF.

The chain has TRBV3-1 (or the pseudogene TRBV3-2) and TRBJ1-1; possible D gene TRBD1, 6 bases. Germline V CDR1 and CDR2: LGHDT, YNNKEL (reference sequence). The V gene lost 8 bases and the J gene lost 1 base, with 23 bases spanning the gap. The CDR3 is 17 amino acids. The CDR3 spells CASAPRVTGQWNTEAFF. The CDR3 DNA follows: TGTGCCAGCGCTCCCCGAGTTACAGGGCAATGGAACACTGAAGCTTTCTTT.

This sequence joins TRBV29-1 and TRBJ1-1; 9 nucleotides match TRBD1. Per germline, CDR1 SQVTM and CDR2 ANQGSEA. Trimming cost V 8 bases and J 1 base; bases outside gene matches: 5. The CDR3 sequence is 13 residues long. CDR3 in amino acids: CSSGTGPNTEAFF. CDR3 coding DNA: TGCAGCTCAGGGACAGGGCCGAACACTGAAGCTTTCTTT.

CDR3 sequence (DNA): TGTGCCAGCAGATCCAGGTTATTGGACACCGGGGAGCTGTTTTTT. This codes for CASRSRLLDTGELFF. This chain connects TRBV7-2 to TRBJ2-2; D gene ambiguous. Germline assignment: CDR1 SGHTA and CDR2 FQGNSA. The CDR3 loop spans 15 amino acids. V was pared by 6 bases and J by 3 bases, with 14 bases between.

The chain uses TRBV6-1 and TRBJ1-1; a possible D gene is TRBD1 (5 bases). Germline values: CDR1 MNHNS, CDR2 SASEGT. V was pared by 2 bases and J by 8 bases, with 21 bases between. The CDR3 is 16 residues long. The CDR3 loop reads CASSERLPRWGVEAFF. In DNA, the CDR3 is TGTGCCAGCAGTGAAAGGTTACCCCGGTGGGGGGTGGAAGCTTTCTTT.

The CDR3 is CASSLVVAGTNEQFF. The CDR3 bases are TGTGCCAGCAGCTTAGTGGTAGCGGGGACCAATGAGCAGTTCTTC. The chain has TRBV7-8 and TRBJ2-1; 8 nucleotides agree with TRBD2. This CDR3 is 15 amino acids long. Germline V lookup: CDR1 SGHVS, CDR2 FQNEAQ. V shed 1 base and J 6 bases; nucleotides not matched to a gene: 5.

This chain links TRBV6-5 with TRBJ2-7; TRBD1 matches 9 bases. Germline-derived CDR1 and CDR2 are MNHEY and SVGAGI. This CDR3 contains 13 residues. The V segment lost 7 bases and the J segment 6 bases; nucleotides outside the gene matches: 7. This chain's CDR3 is CASTRDRAGEQYF. CDR3 DNA: TGTGCCAGCACCCGGGACAGGGCTGGCGAGCAGTACTTC.

The gene calls are TRBV7-9 and TRBJ2-7; D unclear. Trimming left V 8 bases short and J 5 bases short, with 7 bases between. Germline lookup yields CDR1 SEHNR and CDR2 FQNEAQ (reference sequence). This CDR3 spans 10 amino acids. For the CDR3, the DNA is TGTGCCAGCGCCCGGGACGAGCAGTACTTC. Translated: CASARDEQYF.

V and J are TRBV5-1 and TRBJ1-1; TRBD1 might be the D (6 bases). The germline gives CDR1 SGHRS, CDR2 YFSETQ. This CDR3 spans 15 amino acids. Trimming cost V 4 bases and J 1 base, with 14 bases left between them. CDR3 protein: CASSVLDSTNTEAFF. DNA for the CDR3: TGCGCCAGCAGCGTTCTGGACAGCACGAACACTGAAGCTTTCTTT.

The J gene is TRBJ2-2, the V gene TRBV7-9; TRBD2 might be the D (5 bases). V lost 8 bases and J 0 bases, leaving 7 bases between the germline ends. This CDR3 contains 13 residues. Looked up from germline, CDR1 is SEHNR and CDR2 is FQNEAQ (reference sequence). In DNA form, the CDR3 reads TGTGCCAGCGCGGGCCCGAACACCGGGGAGCTGTTTTTT. This sequence encodes CASAGPNTGELFF.

The chain combines TRBV10-2 with TRBJ1-6, with TRBD1 matching 9 bases. V was clipped by 6 bases and J by 8 bases; unmatched bases: 8. CDR3 length: 15 amino acids. Germline V gene data show CDR1 as WSHSY and CDR2 as SAAADI. CDR3 DNA sequence: TGCGCCAGCAGAGGACAGGGGTCGGTTGATTCACCCCTCCACTTT. It yields the protein CASRGQGSVDSPLHF.

The chain uses TRBV19 and TRBJ1-1; unclear D gene. This CDR3 has 13 residues. Trimming removed 5 bases at V and 7 bases at J, with 14 bases between. Germline CDR1 reads LNHDA; CDR2 reads SQIVND (reference sequence). The CDR3 sequence: CASSPRVRSEAFF. Written as DNA, the CDR3 is TGTGCCAGTAGTCCTCGGGTGAGGAGTGAAGCTTTCTTT.